The rows below give T cell receptor beta chains drawn from one sample of a study of CD8 T cells in ankylosing spondylitis. MiXCR, applied by TCRdb to the 5' RACE reads, yields one record per CDR3 protein. The table records about 750,000 distinct CDR3 sequences, 15% to 20% of them present only once. Sequences were obtained from blood, either unsorted or a sorted T cell fraction (not recorded which). The receptors come from a male donor with ankylosing spondylitis. Both conserved end residues are part of each CDR3. The D gene is left open where the match is weak. For some rows the clone size is stated as once, few or many, or as a class when expanded; others skip it.

J gene: TRBJ2-5
V gene: TRBV7-7
D gene: .
clone size: .
CDR3 protein: CASSQADQETQYF
CDR3 DNA: TGTGCTAGCAGCCAGGCCGATCAAGAGACCCAGTACTTC

J gene: TRBJ2-3
V gene: TRBV20-1
D gene: .
clone size: .
CDR3 protein: CSAGRGSTDTQYF
CDR3 DNA: TGCAGTGCTGGGAGAGGTAGCACAGATACGCAGTATTTT

J gene: TRBJ2-7
V gene: TRBV6-6
D gene: TRBD1
clone size: few
CDR3 protein: CASSGDRFYEQYF
CDR3 DNA: TGTGCCAGCAGTGGGGACAGGTTCTACGAGCAGTACTTC

J gene: TRBJ1-5
V gene: TRBV20-1
D gene: TRBD1
clone size: .
CDR3 protein: CSARDQRTGSNQPQHF
CDR3 DNA: TGCAGTGCTAGAGATCAACGGACAGGTAGCAATCAGCCCCAGCATTTT

J gene: TRBJ1-5
V gene: TRBV20-1
D gene: .
clone size: .
CDR3 protein: CSARDPGVNQPQHF
CDR3 DNA: TGCAGTGCTAGAGACCCAGGGGTCAATCAGCCCCAGCATTTT

J gene: TRBJ2-7
V gene: TRBV7-9
D gene: .
clone size: few
CDR3 protein: CASSPHEYEQYF
CDR3 DNA: TGTGCCAGCAGCCCCCATGAATACGAGCAGTACTTC

J gene: TRBJ2-7
V gene: TRBV29-1
D gene: TRBD2
clone size: .
CDR3 protein: CSVLAGALKQYF
CDR3 DNA: TGCAGCGTTTTAGCGGGAGCATTAAAGCAGTACTTC

J gene: TRBJ2-2
V gene: TRBV20-1
D gene: .
clone size: .
CDR3 protein: CSARTVSNTGELFF
CDR3 DNA: TGCAGTGCGCGGACGGTCTCGAACACCGGGGAGCTGTTTTTT

J gene: TRBJ2-1
V gene: TRBV5-1
D gene: TRBD2
clone size: few
CDR3 protein: CASSFYPWTSGGLNEQFF
CDR3 DNA: TGCGCCAGCAGCTTCTATCCTTGGACTAGCGGGGGGCTGAATGAGCAGTTCTTC

J gene: TRBJ2-5
V gene: TRBV7-9
D gene: .
clone size: .
CDR3 protein: CASSLTTREETQYF
CDR3 DNA: TGTGCCAGCAGCTTGACGACTAGGGAAGAGACCCAGTACTTC

J gene: TRBJ1-1
V gene: TRBV5-1
D gene: TRBD1
clone size: .
CDR3 protein: CASSSRTGMRAFEAFF
CDR3 DNA: TGCGCCAGCAGCTCTAGGACAGGGATGCGGGCATTTGAAGCTTTCTTT

J gene: TRBJ1-1
V gene: TRBV29-1
D gene: .
clone size: many
CDR3 protein: CSGEGSGPEAFF
CDR3 DNA: TGCAGCGGTGAAGGGTCGGGGCCTGAAGCTTTCTTT

J gene: TRBJ1-5
V gene: TRBV3-1
D gene: .
clone size: .
CDR3 protein: CASSLTVTRQHF
CDR3 DNA: TGTGCCAGCAGCTTAACTGTGACCCGCCAACATTTT

J gene: TRBJ2-3
V gene: TRBV20-1
D gene: TRBD2
clone size: .
CDR3 protein: CSARDRTSGSSFPQYF
CDR3 DNA: TGCAGTGCTAGAGACCGGACTAGCGGGAGTTCATTCCCCCAGTATTTT

J gene: TRBJ2-5
V gene: TRBV12-5
D gene: .
clone size: .
CDR3 protein: CASGLYMTVQGGETQYF
CDR3 DNA: TGTGCTAGTGGTTTGTACATGACAGTTCAGGGAGGAGAGACCCAGTACTTC

J gene: TRBJ2-5
V gene: TRBV18
D gene: TRBD1
clone size: few
CDR3 protein: CASSRLTGGSEETQYF
CDR3 DNA: TGTGCCAGCTCACGGCTCACAGGGGGCTCGGAGGAGACCCAGTACTTC

J gene: TRBJ2-5
V gene: TRBV29-1
D gene: TRBD1
clone size: few
CDR3 protein: CSVGYLGTGIRETQYF
CDR3 DNA: TGCAGCGTCGGGTATTTGGGGACAGGGATTCGGGAGACCCAGTACTTC

J gene: TRBJ2-6
V gene: TRBV11-1
D gene: TRBD2
clone size: few
CDR3 protein: CASSLYGLAGGFSGANVLTF
CDR3 DNA: TGTGCCAGCAGCTTATACGGACTAGCGGGAGGGTTCTCTGGGGCCAACGTCCTGACTTTC

J gene: TRBJ2-7
V gene: TRBV7-3
D gene: TRBD1
clone size: .
CDR3 protein: CASSAHDRESHYEQYF
CDR3 DNA: TGTGCCAGCAGCGCCCATGACAGGGAATCCCACTACGAGCAGTACTTC

J gene: TRBJ2-1
V gene: TRBV27
D gene: TRBD2
clone size: few
CDR3 protein: CASSFILAVDEQFF
CDR3 DNA: TGTGCCAGCAGTTTCATACTAGCGGTAGATGAGCAGTTCTTC

J gene: TRBJ2-5
V gene: TRBV19
D gene: .
clone size: .
CDR3 protein: CASSITGVGTQYF
CDR3 DNA: TGTGCCAGTAGTATCACGGGAGTGGGGACCCAGTACTTC

J gene: TRBJ2-7
V gene: TRBV11-2
D gene: TRBD2
clone size: .
CDR3 protein: CASSLDSLALRATLYEQYF
CDR3 DNA: TGTGCCAGCAGCTTAGATTCACTAGCGCTCCGAGCGACCCTATACGAGCAGTACTTC

J gene: TRBJ2-7
V gene: TRBV24-1
D gene: TRBD2
clone size: .
CDR3 protein: CATSDRAGGIGEQYF
CDR3 DNA: TGTGCCACCAGTGACAGAGCGGGAGGGATTGGCGAGCAGTACTTC